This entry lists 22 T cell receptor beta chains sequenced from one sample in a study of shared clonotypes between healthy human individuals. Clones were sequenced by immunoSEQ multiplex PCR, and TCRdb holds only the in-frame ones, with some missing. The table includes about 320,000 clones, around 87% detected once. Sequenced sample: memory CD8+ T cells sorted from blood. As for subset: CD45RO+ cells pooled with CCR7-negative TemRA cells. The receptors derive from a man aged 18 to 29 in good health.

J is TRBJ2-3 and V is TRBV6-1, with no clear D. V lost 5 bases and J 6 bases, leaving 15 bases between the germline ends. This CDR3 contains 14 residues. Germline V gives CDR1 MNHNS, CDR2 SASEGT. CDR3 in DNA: TGTGCCAGCAGTCCCTATCTGAGCGCCGATACGCAGTATTTT. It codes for CASSPYLSADTQYF.

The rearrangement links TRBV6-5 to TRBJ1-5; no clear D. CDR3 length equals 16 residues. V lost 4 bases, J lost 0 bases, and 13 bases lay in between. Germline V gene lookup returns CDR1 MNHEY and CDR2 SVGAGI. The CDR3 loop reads CASSSNGVYSNQPQHF. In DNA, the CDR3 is TGTGCCAGCAGTTCCAACGGGGTTTATAGCAATCAGCCCCAGCATTTT.

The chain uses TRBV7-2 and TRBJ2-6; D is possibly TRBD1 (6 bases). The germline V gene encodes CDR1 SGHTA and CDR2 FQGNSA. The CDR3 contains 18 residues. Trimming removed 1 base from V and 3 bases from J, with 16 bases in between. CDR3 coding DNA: TGTGCCAGCAGCTTAGATTTGGCAGGGGCCCGTGGGGCCAACGTCCTGACTTTC. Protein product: CASSLDLAGARGANVLTF.

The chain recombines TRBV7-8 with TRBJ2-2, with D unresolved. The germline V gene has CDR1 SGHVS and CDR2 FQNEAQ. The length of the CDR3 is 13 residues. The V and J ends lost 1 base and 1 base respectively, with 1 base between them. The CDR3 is CASSLGNTGELFF. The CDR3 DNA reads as TGTGCCAGCAGCTTAGGGAACACCGGGGAGCTGTTTTTT.

The CDR3 spells CASSPPEPNTGELFF. The CDR3 DNA sequence: TGTGCCAGCAGCCCACCGGAACCGAACACCGGGGAGCTGTTTTTT. The V gene is TRBV5-5, the J gene TRBJ2-2; D is ambiguous. In germline, CDR1 is SGHKS, CDR2 YYEKEE (reference sequence). The CDR3 runs 15 residues. V shed 4 bases and J shed 0 bases, with 10 bases lying between them.

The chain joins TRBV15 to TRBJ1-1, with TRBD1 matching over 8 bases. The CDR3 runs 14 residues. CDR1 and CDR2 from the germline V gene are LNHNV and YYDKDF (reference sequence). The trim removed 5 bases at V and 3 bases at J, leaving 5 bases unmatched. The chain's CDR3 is CATSPPDRDTEAFF. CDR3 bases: TGTGCCACCAGCCCCCCGGACAGGGACACTGAAGCTTTCTTT.

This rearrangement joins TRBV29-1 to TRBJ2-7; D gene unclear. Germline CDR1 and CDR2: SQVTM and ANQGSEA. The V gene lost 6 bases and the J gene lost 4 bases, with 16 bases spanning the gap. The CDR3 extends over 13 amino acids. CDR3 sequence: CSVADLPYYEQYF. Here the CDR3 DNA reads TGCAGCGTGGCCGATTTGCCCTATTACGAGCAGTACTTC.

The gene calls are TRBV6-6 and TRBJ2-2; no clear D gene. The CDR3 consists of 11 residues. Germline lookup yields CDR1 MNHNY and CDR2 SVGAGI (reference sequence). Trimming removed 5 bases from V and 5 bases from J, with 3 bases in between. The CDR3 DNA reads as TGTGCCAGCAGTGAAACCGGGGAGCTGTTTTTT. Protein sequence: CASSETGELFF.

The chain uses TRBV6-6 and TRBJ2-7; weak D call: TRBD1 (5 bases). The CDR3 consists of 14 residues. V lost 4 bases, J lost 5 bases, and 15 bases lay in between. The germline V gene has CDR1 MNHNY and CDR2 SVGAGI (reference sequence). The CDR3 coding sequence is TGTGCCAGCAGTTCCCTCAGGGTTGTGAACGAGCAGTACTTC. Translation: CASSSLRVVNEQYF.

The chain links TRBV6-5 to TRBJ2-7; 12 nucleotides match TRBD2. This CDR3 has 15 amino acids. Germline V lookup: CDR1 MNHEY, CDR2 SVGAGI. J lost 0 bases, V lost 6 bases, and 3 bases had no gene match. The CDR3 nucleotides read TGTGCCAGCAGCACTAGCGGGGGGAGCTCCTACGAGCAGTACTTC. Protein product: CASSTSGGSSYEQYF.

CDR3 DNA: TGCGCCAGCAGCCCTCAAAAGACAGATCTCATTTCCTACGAGCAGTACTTC. Its translation is CASSPQKTDLISYEQYF. The chain carries TRBV4-1 and TRBJ2-7, with a tentative D call TRBD1 (5 bases). Trimming stripped 4 bases from V and 1 base from J, with 20 bases between. Per the germline V gene, CDR1 is MGHRA and CDR2 is YSYEKL. This CDR3 region has 17 residues.

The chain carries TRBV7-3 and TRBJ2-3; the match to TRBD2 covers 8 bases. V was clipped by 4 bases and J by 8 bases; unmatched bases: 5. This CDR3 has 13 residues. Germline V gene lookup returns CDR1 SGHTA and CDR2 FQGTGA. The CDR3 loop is CASSWLAGGTQYF. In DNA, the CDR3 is TGTGCCAGCAGCTGGCTCGCGGGAGGTACGCAGTATTTT.

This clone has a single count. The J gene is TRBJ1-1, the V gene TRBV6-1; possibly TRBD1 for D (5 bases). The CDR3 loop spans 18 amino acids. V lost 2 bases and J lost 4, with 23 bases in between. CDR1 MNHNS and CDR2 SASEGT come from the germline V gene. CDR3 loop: CASSENRWGDKGSTEAFF. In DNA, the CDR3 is TGTGCCAGCAGTGAAAATAGGTGGGGGGATAAGGGAAGCACTGAAGCTTTCTTT.

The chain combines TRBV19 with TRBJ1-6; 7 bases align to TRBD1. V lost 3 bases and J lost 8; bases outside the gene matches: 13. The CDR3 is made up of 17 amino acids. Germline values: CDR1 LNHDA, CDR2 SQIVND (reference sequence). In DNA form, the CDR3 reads TGTGCCAGTAGTATTGAGGGGAGGGGGCGAACCGATTCACCCCTCCACTTT. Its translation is CASSIEGRGRTDSPLHF.

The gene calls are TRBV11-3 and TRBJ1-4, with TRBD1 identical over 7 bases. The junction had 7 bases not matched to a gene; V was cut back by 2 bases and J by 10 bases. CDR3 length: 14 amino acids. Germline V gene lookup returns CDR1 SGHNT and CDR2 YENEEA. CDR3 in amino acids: CASSLRQGEGKLFF. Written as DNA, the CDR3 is TGTGCCAGCAGCTTACGACAGGGAGAAGGAAAACTGTTTTTT.

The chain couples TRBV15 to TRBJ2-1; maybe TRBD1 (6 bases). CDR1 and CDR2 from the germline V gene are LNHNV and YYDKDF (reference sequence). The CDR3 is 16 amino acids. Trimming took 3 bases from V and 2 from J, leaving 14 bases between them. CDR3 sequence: CATSSGLGGTYNEQFF. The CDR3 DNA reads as TGTGCCACCAGCAGTGGCCTAGGGGGAACCTACAATGAGCAGTTCTTC. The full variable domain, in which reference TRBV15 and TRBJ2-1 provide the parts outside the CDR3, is DAMVIQNPRYQVTQFGKPVTLSCSQTLNHNVMYWYQQKSSQAPKLLFHYYDKDFNNEADTPDNFQSRRPNTSFCFLDIRSPGLGDTAMYLCATSSGLGGTYNEQFFGPGTRLTVL.

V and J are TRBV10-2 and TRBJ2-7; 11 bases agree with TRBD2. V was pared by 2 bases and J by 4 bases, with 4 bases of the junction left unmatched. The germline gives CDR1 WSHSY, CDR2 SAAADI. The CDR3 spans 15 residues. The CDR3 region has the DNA TGCGCCAGCAGTGAGGTAGCGGGGGGGGTGTACGAGCAGTACTTC. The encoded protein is CASSEVAGGVYEQYF.

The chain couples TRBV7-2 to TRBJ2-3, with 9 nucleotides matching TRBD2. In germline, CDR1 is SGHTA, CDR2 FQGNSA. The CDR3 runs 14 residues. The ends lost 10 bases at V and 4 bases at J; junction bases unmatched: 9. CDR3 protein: CATTGGGRADTQYF. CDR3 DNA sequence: TGTGCCACGACCGGGGGCGGGAGGGCAGATACGCAGTATTTT.

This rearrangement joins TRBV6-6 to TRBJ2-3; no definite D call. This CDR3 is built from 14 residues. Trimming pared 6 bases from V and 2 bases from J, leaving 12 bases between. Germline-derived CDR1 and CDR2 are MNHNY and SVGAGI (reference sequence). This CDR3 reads CASRDVGTTDTQYF. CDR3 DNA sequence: TGTGCCAGCAGGGATGTAGGTACCACAGATACGCAGTATTTT.

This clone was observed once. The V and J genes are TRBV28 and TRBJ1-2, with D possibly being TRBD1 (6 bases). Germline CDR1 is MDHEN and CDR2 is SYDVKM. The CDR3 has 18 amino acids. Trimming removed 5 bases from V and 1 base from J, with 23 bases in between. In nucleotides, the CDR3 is TGTGCCAGCAGTAATACAGGGAGAGAGTCTGACCTTAACTATGGCTACACCTTC. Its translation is CASSNTGRESDLNYGYTF.

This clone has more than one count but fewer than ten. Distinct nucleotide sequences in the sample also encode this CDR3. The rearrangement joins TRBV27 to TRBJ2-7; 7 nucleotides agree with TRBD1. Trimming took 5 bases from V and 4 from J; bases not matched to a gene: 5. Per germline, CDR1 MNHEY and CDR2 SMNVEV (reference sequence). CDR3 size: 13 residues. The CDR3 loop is CASSTQGLYEQYF. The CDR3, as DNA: TGTGCCAGCAGTACACAGGGGTTGTACGAGCAGTACTTC.

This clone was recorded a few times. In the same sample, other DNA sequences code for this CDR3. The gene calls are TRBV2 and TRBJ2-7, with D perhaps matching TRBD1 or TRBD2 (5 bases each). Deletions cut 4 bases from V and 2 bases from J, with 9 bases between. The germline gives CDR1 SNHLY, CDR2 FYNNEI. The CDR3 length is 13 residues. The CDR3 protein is CASSGDPTYEQYF. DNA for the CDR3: TGTGCCAGCAGTGGGGACCCTACCTACGAGCAGTACTTC.